This T cell receptor (beta chain) came from a study of blood T cell repertoires in COVID-19. Study at large: In each case, the material was cDNA or gDNA derived from T cells, B-cell-depleted T cells, or PBMCs.

As processed by the authors: Amplification of reference gene primers was used by the study to estimate nucleated cell counts. The method was immunoSEQ multiplex PCR; TCRdb's version includes in-frame clones alone and lacks a portion of them. The V and J calls and the clone size are those of that table, but D and trimming were determined from the DNA. The sample carries 250,000 to 300,000 clones, about nine tenths recorded once. The V and J ends lost 8 bases and 6 bases, in that order; junction bases with no gene match: 15. Germline CDR1 reads SEHNR; CDR2 reads FQNEAQ (reference sequence). The length of the CDR3 is 17 residues.

The clonotype comes from a man aged 50 to 60 with acute or convalescent COVID-19. This chain connects TRBV7-9 to TRBJ2-2; TRBD2 matches at 10 bases. Sequenced material: peripheral blood. DNA for the CDR3: TGTGCCAGCGCCTCAGGCTCTCTAGCGGGGGCCCCCGGGGAGCTGTTTTTT. It encodes CASASGSLAGAPGELFF.